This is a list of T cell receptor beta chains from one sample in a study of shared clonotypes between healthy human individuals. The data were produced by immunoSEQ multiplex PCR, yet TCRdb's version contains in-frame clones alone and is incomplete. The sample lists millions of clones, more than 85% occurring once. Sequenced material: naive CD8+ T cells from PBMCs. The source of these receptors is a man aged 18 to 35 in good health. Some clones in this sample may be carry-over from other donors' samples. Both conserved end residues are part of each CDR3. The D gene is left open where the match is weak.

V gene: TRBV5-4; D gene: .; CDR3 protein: CASSLSGGMPYEQYF
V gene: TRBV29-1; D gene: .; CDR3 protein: CSVEDRGSAYEQYF
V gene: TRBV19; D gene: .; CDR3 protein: CASTGNTEAFF
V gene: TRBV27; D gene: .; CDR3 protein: CASSFTAGAYNEQFF
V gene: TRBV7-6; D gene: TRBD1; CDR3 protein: CASSLPTGQGGTGELFF
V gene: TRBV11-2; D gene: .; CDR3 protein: CASSLTLQQFF
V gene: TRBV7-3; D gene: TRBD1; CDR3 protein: CASSKTGGAGNTIYF
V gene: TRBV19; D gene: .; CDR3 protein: CASSIGGNEQFF
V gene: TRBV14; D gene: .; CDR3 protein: CASSQFSGLLYEAFF
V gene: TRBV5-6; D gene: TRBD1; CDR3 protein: CASSSGTAIPYEQYF
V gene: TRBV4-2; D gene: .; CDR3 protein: CASSQGYYEQYF
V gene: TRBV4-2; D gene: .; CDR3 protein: CASSPGAGPTTGDEQYF
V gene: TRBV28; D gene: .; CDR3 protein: CASSLGKDYGYTF
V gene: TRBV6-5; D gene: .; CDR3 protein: CASSLTVSSYEQYF
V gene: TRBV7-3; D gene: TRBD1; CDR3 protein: CASSLSPLQGGSTEAFF
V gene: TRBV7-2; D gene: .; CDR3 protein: CASSFNGETQYF
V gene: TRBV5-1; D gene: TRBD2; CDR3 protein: CASSLASGAYEQYF
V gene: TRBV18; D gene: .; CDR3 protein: CASSPADSFEGNEQFF
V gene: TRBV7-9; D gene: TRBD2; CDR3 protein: CASSPSGRQETQYF
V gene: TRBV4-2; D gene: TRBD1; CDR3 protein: CASSQEGGPVYGYTF
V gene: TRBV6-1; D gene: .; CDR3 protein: CASMQSGQPQHF
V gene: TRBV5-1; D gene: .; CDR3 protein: CASSLEASSGNTIYF
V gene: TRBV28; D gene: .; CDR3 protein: CASSWDGTEAFF
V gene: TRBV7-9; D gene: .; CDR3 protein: CASSTGAIDYGYTF
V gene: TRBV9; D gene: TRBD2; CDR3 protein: CASSASRGSGSRNEQFF
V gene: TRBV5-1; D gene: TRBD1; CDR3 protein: CASSPSGGGGYTF
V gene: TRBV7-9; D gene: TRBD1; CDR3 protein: CASSLTSGQGKGYQPQHF
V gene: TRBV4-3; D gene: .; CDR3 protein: CASSPTRQGLINEQYF
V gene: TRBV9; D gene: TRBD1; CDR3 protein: CASSVAGGAEKLFF
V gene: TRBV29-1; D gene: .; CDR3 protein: CSVDLGNGYTF
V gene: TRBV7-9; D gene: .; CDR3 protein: CASSKTQTLNTEAFF
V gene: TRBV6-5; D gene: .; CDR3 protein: CASSTGPSPNEQYF
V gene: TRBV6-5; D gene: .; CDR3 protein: CASSLYGGETDTQYF
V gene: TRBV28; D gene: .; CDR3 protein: CASSFRSTEAFF
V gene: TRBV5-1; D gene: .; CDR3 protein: CASTFDSSADTQYF
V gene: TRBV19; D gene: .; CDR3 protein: CASSTGPRVNTEAFF
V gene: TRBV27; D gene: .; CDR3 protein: CASRSYGETQYF
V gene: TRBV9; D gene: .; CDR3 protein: CASSVDGGWNQPQHF
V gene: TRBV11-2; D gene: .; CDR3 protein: CASSIGQFTEAFF
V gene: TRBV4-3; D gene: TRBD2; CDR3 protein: CASSQVQRPGLTVWQETQYF
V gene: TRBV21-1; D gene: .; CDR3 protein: CASSKGCRDYNEQFF
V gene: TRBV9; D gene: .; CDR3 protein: CASSVFPSRGETQYF
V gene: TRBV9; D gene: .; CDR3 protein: CASSVTGDYEQYF
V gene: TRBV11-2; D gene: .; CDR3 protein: CASSLDSGLANYGYTF
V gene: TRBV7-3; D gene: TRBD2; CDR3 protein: CASSFTSGIMNEQFF
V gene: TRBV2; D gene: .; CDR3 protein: CASRLGTINTEAFF
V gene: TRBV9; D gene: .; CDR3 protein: CASSEGEGNGYTF
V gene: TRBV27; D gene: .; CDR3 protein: CASSSVAAERTYEQYF
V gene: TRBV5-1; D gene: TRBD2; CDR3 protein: CASSLAMAGLTYEQYF
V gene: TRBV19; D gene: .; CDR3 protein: CASTPGQINYGYTF
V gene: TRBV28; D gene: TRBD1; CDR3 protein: CASSPDRASTDTQYF
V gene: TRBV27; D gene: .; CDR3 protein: CASSFRAKGGDEQYF
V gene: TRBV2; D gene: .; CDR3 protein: CAIPTVGLYNEQFF
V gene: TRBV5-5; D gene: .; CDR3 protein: CASSPNRGTVSSYEQYF